The subject of this entry is one TCR beta chain. A read error may account for a junction end that differs from germline. The data originate from a study of tumor and adjacent non-tumor tissue in lung cancer. TCRbeta libraries were built with three rounds of nested PCR, modified from ARM-PCR. TCRdb recomputed calls from the multiplex PCR reads with MiXCR, one row per CDR3 protein. The table lists approximately 76,000 distinct CDR3 sequences, around 70% of them singletons. This CDR3 has 15 amino acids. The germline V gene has CDR1 SGHNT and CDR2 YYREEE (reference sequence). RNA was extracted from bulk tissue without any cell sorting.

The sequenced material came from lung tumor tissue. The chain joins TRBV5-4 to TRBJ2-1, with TRBD2 as a possible D gene (5 bases). The receptor was isolated from a woman in her 70s with non-small cell lung cancer. CDR3 nucleotide sequence: TGTGCCAGCAGCCCGGGATTCTTATCGGGGAATGAACAGTTCTTC. Protein product: CASSPGFLSGNEQFF.